These 26 T cell receptor beta chains originate from one sample sequenced in a study of CD8+ T cells in alopecia areata. RNA extraction was followed by reverse transcription into cDNA, which acted as the sequencing template. The table came from immunoSEQ multiplex PCR; TCRdb's copy has only in-frame clones and leaves some out. The sample has 200,000 to 250,000 clones, 66% seen once. Treatment: oral pan-JAK inhibitor, 5-10 mg twice daily. Sequencing used CD4+ T cells sorted from blood, obtained between weeks 43 and 45, from a patient treated with tofacitinib. These receptors originate from a human donor with alopecia areata.

The chain employs TRBV29-1 and TRBJ1-1, with D possibly TRBD1 on 6 matching bases. This CDR3 has 12 amino acids. The germline CDR1 and CDR2 sequences are SQVTM and ANQGSEA. The V and J ends lost 2 bases and 11 bases respectively, with 15 bases between them. The CDR3 nucleotides are TGCAGCGTTGAATTGATGACAGGCTTGGCTTTCTTT. Its translation: CSVELMTGLAFF.

This clone was observed a few times. The chain combines TRBV7-9 with TRBJ1-5, with 7 nucleotides matching TRBD1. CDR3 length: 15 amino acids. V lost 1 base, J lost 4 bases, and 4 bases stayed unmatched. CDR1 and CDR2 (germline): SEHNR, FQNEAQ (reference sequence). As DNA, the CDR3 is TGTGCCAGCAGCTTAGGGGACAGCGATAATCAGCCCCAGCATTTT. Amino acid sequence: CASSLGDSDNQPQHF.

CDR3: CASSSDRGRQETQYF. In DNA, the CDR3 is TGTGCCAGCAGCTCCGACAGGGGGCGGCAAGAGACCCAGTACTTC. This chain links TRBV7-9 with TRBJ2-5; 10 bases align to TRBD1. This CDR3 region has 15 residues. Germline CDR1 is SEHNR and CDR2 is FQNEAQ (reference sequence). V shed 4 bases, J shed 2 bases, and the junction held 4 bases outside the gene matches.

The chain carries TRBV4-3 and TRBJ2-2; TRBD1 aligns across 9 bases. Germline CDR1 LGHNA, CDR2 YSLEER. This CDR3 region has 16 residues. The V and J ends lost 1 base and 3 bases, in that order; junction bases with no gene match: 3. CDR3 region: CASSQGGTGYTGELFF. In nucleotides, the CDR3 is TGCGCCAGCAGCCAAGGGGGGACAGGGTACACCGGGGAGCTGTTTTTT.

This chain links TRBV28 with TRBJ2-3, with a possible D match to TRBD1 (6 bases). The germline CDR1 and CDR2 sequences are MDHEN and SYDVKM. The CDR3 runs to 12 residues. The ends were cut back, 3 bases at V and 8 bases at J, with 9 bases in the middle. The CDR3 sequence: CASSFRGGTQYF. CDR3 sequence (DNA): TGTGCCAGCAGTTTCAGGGGTGGTACGCAGTATTTT.

The chain carries TRBV6-6 and TRBJ1-1; D remains unclear. The germline V gene encodes CDR1 MNHNY and CDR2 SVGAGI (reference sequence). V dropped 2 bases and J dropped 1 base, with 8 bases sitting between them. The CDR3 contains 14 residues. CDR3 DNA: TGTGCCAGCAGTTACCCTGAAAAGAACACTGAAGCTTTCTTT. It specifies CASSYPEKNTEAFF.

The rearrangement links TRBV27 to TRBJ1-6; 9 nucleotides match TRBD1. With 6 bases clipped from V and 8 bases from J, the junction kept 5 bases outside the gene matches. The CDR3 sequence is 14 residues long. Germline lookup yields CDR1 MNHEY and CDR2 SMNVEV (reference sequence). The CDR3 DNA sequence: TGTGCCAGCAGACTAGGACAGGGGTATTCACCCCTCCACTTT. It specifies CASRLGQGYSPLHF.

The CDR3 here is CASSMGVNYNEQFF. The CDR3 DNA is TGTGCCAGTAGTATGGGGGTGAACTACAATGAGCAGTTCTTC. The V call is TRBV19, the J call TRBJ2-1; either TRBD1 or TRBD2 may fit D (5 bases each). Between the trimmed V and J ends, which lost 3 bases and 3 bases, there was a span of 9 bases. The CDR3 loop spans 14 amino acids. The germline V gene has CDR1 LNHDA and CDR2 SQIVND (reference sequence).

This rearrangement joins TRBV2 to TRBJ1-5; D might be TRBD1 (5 bases). Germline-derived CDR1 and CDR2 are SNHLY and FYNNEI. Trimming removed 7 bases from V and 3 bases from J, with 10 bases in between. This CDR3 has 13 amino acids. DNA for the CDR3: TGTGCCAGCAAAGGGACTTCCAATCAGCCCCAGCATTTT. As protein: CASKGTSNQPQHF.

This clone was detected only a few times. The V and J genes are TRBV20-1 and TRBJ1-2; weak D call: TRBD1 (5 bases). Germline CDR1 DFQATT, CDR2 SNEGSKA (reference sequence). The ends were cut back, 5 bases at V and 10 bases at J, with 8 bases in the middle. The CDR3 is 9 residues long. The CDR3: CSAPGLYTF. In nucleotides, the CDR3 is TGCAGTGCTCCGGGACTCTACACCTTC.

This clone was seen more than once but under ten times. The gene calls are TRBV7-2 and TRBJ2-3; either TRBD1 or TRBD2 may fit D (6 bases each). The CDR3 contains 16 residues. CDR1 and CDR2 from the germline V gene are SGHTA and FQGNSA. Trimming removed 2 bases at V and 0 bases at J, with 12 bases between. CDR3 DNA: TGTGCCAGCAGCTTACTCGCGGGGACAAGCACAGATACGCAGTATTTT. This codes for CASSLLAGTSTDTQYF.

The chain recombines TRBV4-2 with TRBJ1-1, with D hard to call. Trimming stripped 0 bases from V and 3 bases from J, with 8 bases between. The CDR3 runs to 14 residues. CDR1 is LGHNA and CDR2 is YNFKEQ in the germline V gene. CDR3 residues: CASSQDAQYTEAFF. The CDR3 DNA follows: TGTGCCAGCAGCCAAGATGCCCAGTACACTGAAGCTTTCTTT.

This rearrangement joins TRBV5-6 to TRBJ1-5; D might be TRBD1 (6 bases). The V end was cut by 5 bases, the J end by 2 bases, with 14 bases between. The germline V gene encodes CDR1 SGHDT and CDR2 YYEEEE. The CDR3 totals 15 residues. The DNA of the CDR3 is TGTGCCAGCAGTTATGGGGGCAGGGGCAATCAGCCCCAGCATTTT. Translating gives CASSYGGRGNQPQHF. The entire variable domain, with the rest obtained from reference TRBV5-6 and TRBJ1-5, is as follows: DAGVTQSPTHLIKTRGQQVTLRCSPKSGHDTVSWYQQALGQGPQFIFQYYEEEERQRGNFPDRFSGHQFPNYSSELNVNALLLGDSALYLCASSYGGRGNQPQHFGDGTRLSIL.

The chain has TRBV6-6 and TRBJ1-2; possibly TRBD1 for D (5 bases). Germline values: CDR1 MNHNY, CDR2 SVGAGI (reference sequence). This CDR3 comprises 14 residues. V lost 0 bases and J 6 bases, leaving 11 bases between the germline ends. CDR3 coding DNA: TGTGCCAGCAGTTACTCGGGACCATCGGATGGCTACACCTTC. Amino acid sequence: CASSYSGPSDGYTF.

This chain uses TRBV29-1 with TRBJ1-1, with D unresolved. Germline V gene sequence: CDR1 SQVTM, CDR2 ANQGSEA. The CDR3 is made up of 15 amino acids. V lost 4 bases to trimming and J lost 3 bases, with 18 bases between them. The CDR3 region is CSVGLRSPGDTEAFF. DNA of the CDR3: TGCAGCGTTGGCCTCAGAAGCCCGGGTGACACTGAAGCTTTCTTT.

The sample holds many counts of this clone. The same CDR3 can be traced to other DNA sequences in this sample. The chain combines TRBV6-1 with TRBJ1-1, with 8 bases lining up with TRBD1. Germline V CDR1 and CDR2: MNHNS, SASEGT. The CDR3 is made up of 13 amino acids. After removal of 6 bases from V and 4 bases from J, the junction contained 4 bases not matched to a gene. The CDR3 sequence: CASRDRAATEAFF. CDR3 in DNA: TGTGCCAGCAGGGACAGGGCCGCCACTGAAGCTTTCTTT.

The V call is TRBV29-1, the J call TRBJ1-2, with D perhaps TRBD1 (6 bases). The V gene's germline CDR1 is SQVTM and CDR2 ANQGSEA. Deletions cut 7 bases from V and 1 base from J, with 22 bases between. The length of the CDR3 is 16 residues. CDR3 sequence: CSAGHPGAGVNYGYTF. CDR3 DNA sequence: TGCAGCGCGGGGCACCCAGGGGCGGGGGTTAACTATGGCTACACCTTC.

This chain connects TRBV13 to TRBJ2-1; TRBD2 matches at 9 bases. The CDR3 spans 17 residues. Trimming removed 1 base from V and 5 bases from J; junction bases left unmatched: 9. Germline-derived CDR1 and CDR2 are PRHDT and FYEKMQ (reference sequence). CDR3 amino acids: CASSLAASGARNNEQFF. The CDR3, as DNA: TGTGCCAGCAGCTTAGCGGCTAGCGGGGCGCGCAACAATGAGCAGTTCTTC. The full variable domain, in which reference TRBV13 and TRBJ2-1 provide the parts outside the CDR3, is AAGVIQSPRHLIKEKRETATLKCYPIPRHDTVYWYQQGPGQDPQFLISFYEKMQSDKGSIPDRFSAQQFSDYHSELNMSSLELGDSALYFCASSLAASGARNNEQFFGPGTRLTVL.

This chain links TRBV18 with TRBJ1-2; D is undetermined. V lost 5 bases, J lost 3 bases, and 13 bases lay in between. Germline CDR1 KGHSH, CDR2 LQKENI. This CDR3 is built from 14 residues. This CDR3 reads CASSDPLVYYGYTF. CDR3 bases: TGTGCCAGCTCAGACCCCCTGGTCTACTATGGCTACACCTTC. The whole variable domain, remainder taken from reference TRBV18 and TRBJ1-2, is NAGVMQNPRHLVRRRGQEARLRCSPMKGHSHVYWYRQLPEEGLKFMVYLQKENIIDESGMPKERFSAEFPKEGPSILRIQQVVRGDSAAYFCASSDPLVYYGYTFGSGTRLTVV.

As concerns this clone: In the same sample, other DNA sequences code for this CDR3. The genes are TRBV30 and TRBJ1-5, with TRBD1 identical over 10 bases. Looked up from germline, CDR1 is GTSNPN and CDR2 is SVGIG (reference sequence). The trim removed 5 bases at V and 2 bases at J, leaving 0 bases unmatched. The CDR3 loop spans 13 amino acids. This CDR3 reads CAWGTGGNQPQHF. The CDR3 DNA sequence: TGTGCCTGGGGGACAGGGGGCAATCAGCCCCAGCATTTT.

This clone was detected a few times. CDR3 nucleotide sequence: TGCGCCAGCAGCTTGGGCGGGGTCGTTAATTCACCCCTCCACTTT. Translation: CASSLGGVVNSPLHF. The V gene is TRBV5-1, the J gene TRBJ1-6; D call uncertain. Germline-derived CDR1 and CDR2 are SGHRS and YFSETQ. Trimming removed 0 bases at V and 6 bases at J, with 10 bases between. The CDR3 is 15 amino acids.

This rearrangement joins TRBV25-1 to TRBJ1-5, with unresolved D. There are 12 residues in the CDR3. Germline V lookup: CDR1 MGHDK, CDR2 SYGVNS. V dropped 6 bases and J dropped 12 bases, with 15 bases sitting between them. In DNA form, the CDR3 reads TGTGCCAGCAGAAAGATAATTGGACTCCAGCATTTT. This codes for CASRKIIGLQHF.

There are a few counts of this clone. The chain couples TRBV2 to TRBJ1-6, with D possibly matching TRBD1 (5 bases). Per the germline V gene, CDR1 is SNHLY and CDR2 is FYNNEI. This CDR3 is 14 amino acids long. The ends were cut back, 4 bases at V and 10 bases at J, with 14 bases in the middle. This CDR3 reads CASSGGVPNSPLHF. CDR3 sequence (DNA): TGTGCCAGCAGTGGAGGGGTCCCAAACTCACCCCTCCACTTT.

The V and J genes are TRBV29-1 and TRBJ2-3; a weak D match, TRBD2 (5 bases). The germline gives CDR1 SQVTM, CDR2 ANQGSEA. This CDR3 comprises 11 residues. V lost 7 bases to trimming and J lost 11 bases, with 16 bases between them. The CDR3 here is CSASSGMGQYF. DNA for the CDR3: TGCAGCGCTAGCTCCGGGATGGGGCAGTATTTT.

This clone turned up a few times. The J gene is TRBJ2-7, the V gene TRBV5-1, with D maybe TRBD1 (5 bases). V was clipped by 4 bases and J by 2 bases, with 13 bases between them. Germline V gene data show CDR1 as SGHRS and CDR2 as YFSETQ. The CDR3 sequence is 14 residues long. Here the CDR3 reads CASSGDSLAYEQYF. CDR3 in DNA: TGCGCCAGCAGCGGCGACAGCCTAGCCTACGAGCAGTACTTC.

Turning to this clone: The same CDR3 arises from other DNA sequences in this sample as well. The chain joins TRBV29-1 to TRBJ1-1; no clear D gene. Germline-derived CDR1 and CDR2 are SQVTM and ANQGSEA. The V and J ends lost 4 bases and 0 bases respectively, with 9 bases between them. This CDR3 spans 13 amino acids. DNA of the CDR3: TGCAGCGTTGCAGGCAGACTGAACACTGAAGCTTTCTTT. This sequence encodes CSVAGRLNTEAFF.